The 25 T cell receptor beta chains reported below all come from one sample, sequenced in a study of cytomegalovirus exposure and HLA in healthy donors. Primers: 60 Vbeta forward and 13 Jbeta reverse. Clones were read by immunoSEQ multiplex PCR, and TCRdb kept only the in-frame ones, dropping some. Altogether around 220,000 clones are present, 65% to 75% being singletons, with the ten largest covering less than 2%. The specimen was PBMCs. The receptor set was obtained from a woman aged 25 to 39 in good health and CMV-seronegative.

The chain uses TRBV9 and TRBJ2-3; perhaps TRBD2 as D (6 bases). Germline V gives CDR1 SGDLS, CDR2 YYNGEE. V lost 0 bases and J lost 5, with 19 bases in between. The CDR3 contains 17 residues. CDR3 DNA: TGTGCCAGCAGCGTAGCACCGGGGGTGCGGTCACAAGATACGCAGTATTTT. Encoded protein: CASSVAPGVRSQDTQYF.

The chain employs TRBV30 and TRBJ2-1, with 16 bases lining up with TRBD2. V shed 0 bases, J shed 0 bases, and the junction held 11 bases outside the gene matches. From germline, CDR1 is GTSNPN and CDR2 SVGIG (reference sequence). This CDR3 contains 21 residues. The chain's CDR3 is CAWSVNLGLAGGPSSYNEQFF. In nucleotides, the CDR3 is TGTGCCTGGAGTGTAAACTTGGGACTAGCGGGAGGGCCGAGCTCCTACAATGAGCAGTTCTTC. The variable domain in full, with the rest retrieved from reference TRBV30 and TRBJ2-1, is SQTIHQWPATLVQPVGSPLSLECTVEGTSNPNLYWYRQAAGRGLQLLFYSVGIGQISSEVPQNLSASRPQDRQFILSSKKLLLSDSGFYLCAWSVNLGLAGGPSSYNEQFFGPGTRLTVL.

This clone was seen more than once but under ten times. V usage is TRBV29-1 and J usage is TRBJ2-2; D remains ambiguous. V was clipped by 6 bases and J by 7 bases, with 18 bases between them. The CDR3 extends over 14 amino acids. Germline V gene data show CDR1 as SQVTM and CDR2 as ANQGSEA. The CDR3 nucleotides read TGCAGCGTAATGGGCCTCAGTGCTGGCGGGGAGCTGTTTTTT. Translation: CSVMGLSAGGELFF.

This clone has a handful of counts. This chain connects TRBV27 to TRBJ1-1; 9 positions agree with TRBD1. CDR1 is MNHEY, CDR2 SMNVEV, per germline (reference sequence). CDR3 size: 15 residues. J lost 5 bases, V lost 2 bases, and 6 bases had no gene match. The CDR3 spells CASSLPGQGETEAFF. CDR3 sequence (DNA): TGTGCCAGCAGTTTACCGGGACAGGGTGAGACTGAAGCTTTCTTT.

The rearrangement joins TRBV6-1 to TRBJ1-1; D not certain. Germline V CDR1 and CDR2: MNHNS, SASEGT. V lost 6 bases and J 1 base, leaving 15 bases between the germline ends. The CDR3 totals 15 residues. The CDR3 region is CASSRGGLGNTEAFF. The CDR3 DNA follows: TGTGCCAGCAGCCGCGGTGGATTAGGGAACACTGAAGCTTTCTTT.

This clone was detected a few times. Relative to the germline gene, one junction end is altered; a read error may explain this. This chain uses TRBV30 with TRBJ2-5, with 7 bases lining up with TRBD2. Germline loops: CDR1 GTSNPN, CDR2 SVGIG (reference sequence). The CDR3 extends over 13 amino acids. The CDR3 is CDWNPRGVETQYF. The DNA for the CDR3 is TGTGACTGGAACCCTCGGGGGGTCGAGACCCAGTACTTC.

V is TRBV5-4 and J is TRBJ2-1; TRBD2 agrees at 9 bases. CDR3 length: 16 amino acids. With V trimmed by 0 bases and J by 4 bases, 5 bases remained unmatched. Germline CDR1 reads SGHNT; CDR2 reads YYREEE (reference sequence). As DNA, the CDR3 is TGTGCCAGCAGCTTGGATCCTAGCGGGACATACAATGAGCAGTTCTTC. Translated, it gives CASSLDPSGTYNEQFF.

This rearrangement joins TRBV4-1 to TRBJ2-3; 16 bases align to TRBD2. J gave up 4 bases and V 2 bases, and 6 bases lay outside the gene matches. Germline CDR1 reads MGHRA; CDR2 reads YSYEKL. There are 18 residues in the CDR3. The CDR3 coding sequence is TGCGCCAGCAGCCAATTTGGGACTAGCGGGAGGGTTTCAGATACGCAGTATTTT. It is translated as CASSQFGTSGRVSDTQYF.

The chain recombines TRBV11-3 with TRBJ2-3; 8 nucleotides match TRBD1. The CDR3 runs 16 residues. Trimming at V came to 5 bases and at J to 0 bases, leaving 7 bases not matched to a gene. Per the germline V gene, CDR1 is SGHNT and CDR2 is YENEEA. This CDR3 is CASSPNRQGSTDTQYF. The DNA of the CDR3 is TGTGCCAGCAGCCCAAACCGACAGGGGAGCACAGATACGCAGTATTTT.

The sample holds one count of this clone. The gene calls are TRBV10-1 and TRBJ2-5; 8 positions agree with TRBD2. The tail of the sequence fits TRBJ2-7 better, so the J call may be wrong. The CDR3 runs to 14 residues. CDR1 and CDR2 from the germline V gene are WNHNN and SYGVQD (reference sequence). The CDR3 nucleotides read TGCGCCAGCAGTGTACTAGCGGTACAGGGCGAGCAGTACTTC. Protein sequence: CASSVLAVQGEQYF.

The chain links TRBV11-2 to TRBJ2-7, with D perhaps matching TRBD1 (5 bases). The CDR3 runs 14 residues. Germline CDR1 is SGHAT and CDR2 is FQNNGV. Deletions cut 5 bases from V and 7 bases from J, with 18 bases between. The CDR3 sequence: CASSPWGRDHEQYF. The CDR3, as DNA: TGTGCCAGCAGCCCCTGGGGCAGGGATCATGAGCAGTACTTC.

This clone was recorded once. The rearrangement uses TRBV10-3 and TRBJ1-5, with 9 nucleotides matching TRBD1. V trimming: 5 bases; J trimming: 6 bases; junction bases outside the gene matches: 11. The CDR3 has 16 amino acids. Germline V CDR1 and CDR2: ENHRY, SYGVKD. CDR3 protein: CAISPGQGVDRQPQHF. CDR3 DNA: TGTGCCATCAGTCCGGGACAGGGAGTAGATCGTCAGCCCCAGCATTTT.

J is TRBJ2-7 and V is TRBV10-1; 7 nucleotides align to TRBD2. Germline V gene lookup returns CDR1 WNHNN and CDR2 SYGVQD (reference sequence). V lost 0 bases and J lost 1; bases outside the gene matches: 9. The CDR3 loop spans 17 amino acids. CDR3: CASSESGAGFSSYEQYF. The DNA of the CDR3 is TGCGCCAGCAGTGAGTCGGGAGCGGGGTTTTCTTCCTACGAGCAGTACTTC.

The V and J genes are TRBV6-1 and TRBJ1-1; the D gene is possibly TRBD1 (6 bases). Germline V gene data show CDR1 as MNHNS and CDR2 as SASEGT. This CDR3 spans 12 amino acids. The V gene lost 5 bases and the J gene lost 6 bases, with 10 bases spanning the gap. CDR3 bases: TGTGCCAGCAGTCCGGGGGGCGCTGAAGCTTTCTTT. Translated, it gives CASSPGGAEAFF.

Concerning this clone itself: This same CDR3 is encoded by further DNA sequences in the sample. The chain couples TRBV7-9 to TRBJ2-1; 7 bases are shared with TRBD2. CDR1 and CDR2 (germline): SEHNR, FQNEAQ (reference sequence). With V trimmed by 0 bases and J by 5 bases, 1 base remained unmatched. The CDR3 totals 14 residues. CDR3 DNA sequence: TGTGCCAGCAGCTTAGCGGGAGGGGACAATGAGCAGTTCTTC. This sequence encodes CASSLAGGDNEQFF. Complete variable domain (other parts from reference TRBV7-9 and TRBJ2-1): DTGVSQNPRHKITKRGQNVTFRCDPISEHNRLYWYRQTLGQGPEFLTYFQNEAQLEKSRLLSDRFSAERPKGSFSTLEIQRTEQGDSAMYLCASSLAGGDNEQFFGPGTRLTVL.

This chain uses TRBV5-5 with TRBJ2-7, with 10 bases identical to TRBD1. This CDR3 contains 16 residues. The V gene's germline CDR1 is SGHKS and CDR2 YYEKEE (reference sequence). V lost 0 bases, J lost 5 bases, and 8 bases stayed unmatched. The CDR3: CASSLARRDRGDEQYF. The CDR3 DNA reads TGTGCCAGCAGCTTGGCGAGAAGGGACAGGGGCGACGAGCAGTACTTC.

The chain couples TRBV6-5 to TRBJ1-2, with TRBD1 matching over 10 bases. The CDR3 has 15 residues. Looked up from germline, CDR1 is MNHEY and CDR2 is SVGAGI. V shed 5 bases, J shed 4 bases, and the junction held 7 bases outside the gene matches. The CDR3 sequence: CASSTDRGRSYGYTF. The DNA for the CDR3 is TGTGCCAGCAGTACGGACAGGGGGAGGAGCTATGGCTACACCTTC.

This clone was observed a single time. The CDR3 region is CASSLLAGRDSPLHF. For the CDR3, the DNA is TGTGCCAGCAGCCTCCTCGCGGGCCGGGATTCACCCCTCCACTTT. The V gene is TRBV11-1, the J gene TRBJ1-6; D gene unclear. The V end lost 5 bases, the J end lost 8 bases, and 16 bases lay between the germline ends. Per the germline V gene, CDR1 is SGHAT and CDR2 is FQDESV (reference sequence). This CDR3 has 15 residues. Combining the CDR3 with reference TRBV11-1 and TRBJ1-6 gives the whole variable domain EAEVAQSPRYKITEKSQAVAFWCDPISGHATLYWYRQILGQGPELLVQFQDESVVDDSQLPKDRFSAERLKGVDSTLKIQPAELGDSAMYLCASSLLAGRDSPLHFGNGTRLTVT.

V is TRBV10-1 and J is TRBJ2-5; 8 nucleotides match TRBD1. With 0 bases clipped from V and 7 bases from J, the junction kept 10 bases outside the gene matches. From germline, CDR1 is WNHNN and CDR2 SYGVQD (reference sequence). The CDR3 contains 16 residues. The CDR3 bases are TGCGCCAGCAGTGAGTCCGGGACAGGTCCCGGGGGGACCCAGTACTTC. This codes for CASSESGTGPGGTQYF.

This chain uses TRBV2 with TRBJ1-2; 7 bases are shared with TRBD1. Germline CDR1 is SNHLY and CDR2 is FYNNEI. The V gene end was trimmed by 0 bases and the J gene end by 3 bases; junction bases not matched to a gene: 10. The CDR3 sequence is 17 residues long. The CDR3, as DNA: TGTGCCAGCAGTGAAGCCCAAGACAGGGTCTGGGACTATGGCTACACCTTC. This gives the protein CASSEAQDRVWDYGYTF.

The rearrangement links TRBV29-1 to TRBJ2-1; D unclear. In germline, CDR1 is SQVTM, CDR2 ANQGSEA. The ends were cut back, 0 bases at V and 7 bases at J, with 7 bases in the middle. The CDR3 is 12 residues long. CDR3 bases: TGCAGCGTTGAAGAGAGCAGGAATGAGCAGTTCTTC. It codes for CSVEESRNEQFF.

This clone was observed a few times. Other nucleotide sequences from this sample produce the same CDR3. The CDR3 reads CASSDSSGGTDTQYF. The CDR3 DNA is TGTGCCAGCAGTGACTCTAGCGGGGGTACAGATACGCAGTATTTT. The genes are TRBV6-4 and TRBJ2-3, with 9 nucleotides matching TRBD2. With 0 bases clipped from V and 3 bases from J, the junction kept 1 base outside the gene matches. The CDR3 extends over 15 amino acids. CDR1 is MRHNA and CDR2 is SNTAGT in the germline V gene.

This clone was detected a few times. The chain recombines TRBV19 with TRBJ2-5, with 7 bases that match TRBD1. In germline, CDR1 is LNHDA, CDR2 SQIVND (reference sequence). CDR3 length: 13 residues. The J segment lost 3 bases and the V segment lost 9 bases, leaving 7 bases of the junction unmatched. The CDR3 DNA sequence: TGTGCCAGCTCCCGGGACAGAAAAGAGACCCAGTACTTC. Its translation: CASSRDRKETQYF.

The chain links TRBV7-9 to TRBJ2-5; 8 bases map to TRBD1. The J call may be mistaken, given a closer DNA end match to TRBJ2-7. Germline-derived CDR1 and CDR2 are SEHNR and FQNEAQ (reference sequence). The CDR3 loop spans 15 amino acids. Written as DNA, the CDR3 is TGTGCCAGCAGCTCGCGGGACAGGAATGGCTACGAGCAGTACTTC. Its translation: CASSSRDRNGYEQYF.

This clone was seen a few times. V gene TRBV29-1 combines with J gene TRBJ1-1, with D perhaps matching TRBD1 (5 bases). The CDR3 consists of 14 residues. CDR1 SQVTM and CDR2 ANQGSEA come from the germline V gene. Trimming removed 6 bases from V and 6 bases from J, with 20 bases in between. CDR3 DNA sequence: TGCAGCGTCTCCCGAGGCAGGGCATCGTCTGAAGCTTTCTTT. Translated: CSVSRGRASSEAFF.